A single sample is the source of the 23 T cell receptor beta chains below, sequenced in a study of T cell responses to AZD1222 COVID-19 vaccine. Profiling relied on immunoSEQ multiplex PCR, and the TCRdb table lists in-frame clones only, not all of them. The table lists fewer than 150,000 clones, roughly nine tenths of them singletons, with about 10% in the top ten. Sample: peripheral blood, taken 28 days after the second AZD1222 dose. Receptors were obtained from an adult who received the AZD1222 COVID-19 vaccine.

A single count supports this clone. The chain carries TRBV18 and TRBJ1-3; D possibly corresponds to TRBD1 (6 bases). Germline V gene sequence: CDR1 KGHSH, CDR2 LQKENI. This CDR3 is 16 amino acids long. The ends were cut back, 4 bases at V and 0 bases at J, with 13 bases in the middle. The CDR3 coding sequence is TGTGCCAGCTCACTGCGGACAGTCAGCTCTGGAAACACCATATATTTT. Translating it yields CASSLRTVSSGNTIYF.

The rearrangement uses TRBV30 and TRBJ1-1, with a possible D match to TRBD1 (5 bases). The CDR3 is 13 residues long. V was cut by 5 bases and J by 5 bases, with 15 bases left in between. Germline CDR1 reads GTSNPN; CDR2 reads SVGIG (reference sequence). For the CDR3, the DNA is TGTGCCTGGCACCCCAGGGTTCGTACTGAAGCTTTCTTT. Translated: CAWHPRVRTEAFF.

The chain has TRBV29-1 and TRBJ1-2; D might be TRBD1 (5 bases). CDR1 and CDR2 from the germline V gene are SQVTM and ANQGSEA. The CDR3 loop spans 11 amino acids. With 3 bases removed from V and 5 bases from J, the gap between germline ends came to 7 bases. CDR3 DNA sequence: TGCAGCGTTGATCAGGGTTATGGCTACACCTTC. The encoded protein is CSVDQGYGYTF.

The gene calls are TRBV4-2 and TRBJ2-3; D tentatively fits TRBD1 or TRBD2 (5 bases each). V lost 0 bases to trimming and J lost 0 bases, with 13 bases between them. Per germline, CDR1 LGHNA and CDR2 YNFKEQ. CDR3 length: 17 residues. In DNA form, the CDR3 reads TGTGCCAGCAGCCAAGAGGGGGTAGCAGCTAGCACAGATACGCAGTATTTT. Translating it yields CASSQEGVAASTDTQYF.

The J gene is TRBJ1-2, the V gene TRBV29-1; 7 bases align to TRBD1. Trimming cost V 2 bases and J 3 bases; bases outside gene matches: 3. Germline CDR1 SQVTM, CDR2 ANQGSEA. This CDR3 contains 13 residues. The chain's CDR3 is CSVESGTDYGYTF. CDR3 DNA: TGCAGCGTTGAATCCGGGACAGACTATGGCTACACCTTC.

CDR3 sequence (DNA): TGTGCCAGCAGCTTATCTTGGGACTCAGACAGACTCACAGATACGCAGTATTTT. Amino acids: CASSLSWDSDRLTDTQYF. The V call is TRBV7-6, the J call TRBJ2-3, with a possible D match to TRBD2 (6 bases). The CDR3 consists of 18 residues. The germline V and J ends were trimmed by 2 bases and 2 bases, with 20 bases remaining between them. Germline CDR1 SGHVS, CDR2 FNYEAQ.

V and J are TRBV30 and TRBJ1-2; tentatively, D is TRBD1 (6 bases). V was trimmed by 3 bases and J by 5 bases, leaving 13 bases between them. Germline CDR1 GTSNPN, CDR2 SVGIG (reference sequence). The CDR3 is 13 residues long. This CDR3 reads CAWSLTGPYGYTF. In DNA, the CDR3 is TGTGCCTGGAGCCTGACAGGCCCTTATGGCTACACCTTC.

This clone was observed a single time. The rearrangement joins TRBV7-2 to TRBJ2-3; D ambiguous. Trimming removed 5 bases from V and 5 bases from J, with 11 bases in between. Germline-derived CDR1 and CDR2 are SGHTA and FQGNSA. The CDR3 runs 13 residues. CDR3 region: CASSLNRIDTQYF. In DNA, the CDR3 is TGTGCCAGCAGCCTCAATCGTATAGATACGCAGTATTTT. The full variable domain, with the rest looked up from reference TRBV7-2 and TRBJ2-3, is GAGVSQSPSNKVTEKGKDVELRCDPISGHTALYWYRQSLGQGLEFLIYFQGNSAPDKSGLPSDRFSAERTGGSVSTLTIQRTQQEDSAVYLCASSLNRIDTQYFGPGTRLTVL.

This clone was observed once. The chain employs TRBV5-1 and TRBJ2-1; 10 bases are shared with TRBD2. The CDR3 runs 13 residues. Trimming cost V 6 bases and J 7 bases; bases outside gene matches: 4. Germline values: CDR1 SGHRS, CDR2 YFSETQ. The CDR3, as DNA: TGCGCCAGCACCCCGACTAGCGGGAATGAGCAGTTCTTC. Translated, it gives CASTPTSGNEQFF.

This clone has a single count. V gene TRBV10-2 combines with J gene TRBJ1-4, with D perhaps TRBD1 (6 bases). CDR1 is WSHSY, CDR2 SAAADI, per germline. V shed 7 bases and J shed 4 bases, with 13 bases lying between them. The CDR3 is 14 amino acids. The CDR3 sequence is CASTWGAINEKLFF. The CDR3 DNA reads TGCGCCAGCACCTGGGGGGCAATTAATGAAAAACTGTTTTTT.

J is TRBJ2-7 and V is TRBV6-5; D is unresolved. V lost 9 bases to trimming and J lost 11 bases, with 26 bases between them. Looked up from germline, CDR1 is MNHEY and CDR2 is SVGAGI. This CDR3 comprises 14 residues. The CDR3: CASPLESSRIREYF. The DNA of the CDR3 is TGTGCCAGTCCCCTCGAGTCCTCACGCATAAGGGAGTACTTC.

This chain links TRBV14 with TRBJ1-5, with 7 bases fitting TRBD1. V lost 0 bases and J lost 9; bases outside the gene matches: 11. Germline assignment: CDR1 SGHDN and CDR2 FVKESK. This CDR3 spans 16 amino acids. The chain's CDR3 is CASSQETLRQGRPQHF. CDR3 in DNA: TGTGCCAGCAGCCAAGAAACCCTACGACAGGGTCGGCCCCAGCATTTT.

The CDR3 region has the DNA TGTGCCAGCAGCGTACCTAGGACAGGGACAGCCAACTATGGCTACACCTTC. Translating gives CASSVPRTGTANYGYTF. The V call is TRBV9, the J call TRBJ1-2; 8 bases are a match to TRBD1. Losses at the gene ends were 1 base for V and 2 bases for J; bases not matched to a gene: 10. The CDR3 is 17 amino acids. Germline assignment: CDR1 SGDLS and CDR2 YYNGEE.

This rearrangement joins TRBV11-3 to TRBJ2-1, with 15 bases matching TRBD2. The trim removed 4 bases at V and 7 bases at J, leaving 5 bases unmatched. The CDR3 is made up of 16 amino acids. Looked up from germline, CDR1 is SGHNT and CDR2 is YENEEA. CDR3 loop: CASSSGTSGGSNEQFF. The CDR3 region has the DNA TGTGCCAGCAGCTCTGGGACTAGCGGGGGGTCGAATGAGCAGTTCTTC.

The CDR3 reads CARITEVVIVYEQYF. CDR3 nucleotides: TGTGCCCGAATCACCGAAGTCGTAATTGTCTACGAGCAGTACTTC. The gene calls are TRBV5-5 and TRBJ2-7; D gene unclear. CDR3 length: 15 amino acids. The germline gives CDR1 SGHKS, CDR2 YYEKEE (reference sequence). Trimming stripped 10 bases from V and 3 bases from J, with 23 bases between.

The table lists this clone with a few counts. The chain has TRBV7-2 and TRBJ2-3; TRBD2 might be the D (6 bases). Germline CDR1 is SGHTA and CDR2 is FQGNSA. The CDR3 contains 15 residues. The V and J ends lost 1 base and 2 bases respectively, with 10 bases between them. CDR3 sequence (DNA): TGTGCCAGCAGCTTAGGGGCGGGGCACACAGATACGCAGTATTTT. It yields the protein CASSLGAGHTDTQYF.

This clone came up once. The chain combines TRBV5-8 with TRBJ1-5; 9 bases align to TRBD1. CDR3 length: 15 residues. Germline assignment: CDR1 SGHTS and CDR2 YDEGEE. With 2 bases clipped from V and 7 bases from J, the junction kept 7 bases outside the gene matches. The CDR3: CASSFGTGQGQPQHF. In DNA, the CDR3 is TGTGCCAGCAGCTTCGGGACAGGGCAGGGGCAGCCCCAGCATTTT.

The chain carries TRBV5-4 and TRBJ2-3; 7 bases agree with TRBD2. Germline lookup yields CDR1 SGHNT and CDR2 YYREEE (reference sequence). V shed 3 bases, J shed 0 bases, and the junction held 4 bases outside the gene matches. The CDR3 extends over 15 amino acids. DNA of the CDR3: TGTGCCAGCAGCTCCCTTAGCGGGAGCACAGATACGCAGTATTTT. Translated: CASSSLSGSTDTQYF. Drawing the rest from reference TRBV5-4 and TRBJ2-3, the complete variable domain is ETGVTQSPTHLIKTRGQQVTLRCSSQSGHNTVSWYQQALGQGPQFIFQYYREEENGRGNFPPRFSGLQFPNYSSELNVNALELDDSALYLCASSSLSGSTDTQYFGPGTRLTVL.

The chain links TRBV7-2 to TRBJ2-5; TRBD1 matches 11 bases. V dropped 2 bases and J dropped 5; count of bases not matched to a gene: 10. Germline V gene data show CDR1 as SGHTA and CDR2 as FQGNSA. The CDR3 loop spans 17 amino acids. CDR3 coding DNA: TGTGCCAGCAGCTTATACAATAGTGGGACAGGGGGGGAGACCCAGTACTTC. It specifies CASSLYNSGTGGETQYF.

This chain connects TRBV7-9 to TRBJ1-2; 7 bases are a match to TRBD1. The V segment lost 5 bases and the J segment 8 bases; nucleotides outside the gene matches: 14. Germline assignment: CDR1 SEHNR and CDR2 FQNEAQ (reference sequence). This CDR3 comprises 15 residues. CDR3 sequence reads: CASSAQTTGNGGYTF. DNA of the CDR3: TGTGCCAGCAGCGCCCAGACGACAGGGAATGGCGGCTACACCTTC. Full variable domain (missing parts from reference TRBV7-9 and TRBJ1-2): DTGVSQNPRHKITKRGQNVTFRCDPISEHNRLYWYRQTLGQGPEFLTYFQNEAQLEKSRLLSDRFSAERPKGSFSTLEIQRTEQGDSAMYLCASSAQTTGNGGYTFGSGTRLTVV.

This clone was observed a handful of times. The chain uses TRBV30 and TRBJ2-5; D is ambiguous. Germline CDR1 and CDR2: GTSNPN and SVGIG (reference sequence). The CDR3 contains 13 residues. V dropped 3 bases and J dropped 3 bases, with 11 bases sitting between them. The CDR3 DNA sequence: TGTGCCTGGAGCCGACTTGTCGAAGAGACCCAGTACTTC. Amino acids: CAWSRLVEETQYF.

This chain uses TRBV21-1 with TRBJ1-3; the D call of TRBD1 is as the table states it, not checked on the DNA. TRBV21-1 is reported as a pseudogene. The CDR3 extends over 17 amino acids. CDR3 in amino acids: CASSHPQNLNSGNTIYF. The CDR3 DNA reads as TGTGCCAGCAGCCATCCTCAGAACCTTAACTCTGGAAACACCATATATTTT.

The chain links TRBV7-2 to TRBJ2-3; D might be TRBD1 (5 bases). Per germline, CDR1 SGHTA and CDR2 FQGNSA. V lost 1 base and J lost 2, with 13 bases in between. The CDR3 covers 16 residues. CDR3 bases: TGTGCCAGCAGCTTAGATTTAGGGGCAAACACAGATACGCAGTATTTT. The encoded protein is CASSLDLGANTDTQYF.